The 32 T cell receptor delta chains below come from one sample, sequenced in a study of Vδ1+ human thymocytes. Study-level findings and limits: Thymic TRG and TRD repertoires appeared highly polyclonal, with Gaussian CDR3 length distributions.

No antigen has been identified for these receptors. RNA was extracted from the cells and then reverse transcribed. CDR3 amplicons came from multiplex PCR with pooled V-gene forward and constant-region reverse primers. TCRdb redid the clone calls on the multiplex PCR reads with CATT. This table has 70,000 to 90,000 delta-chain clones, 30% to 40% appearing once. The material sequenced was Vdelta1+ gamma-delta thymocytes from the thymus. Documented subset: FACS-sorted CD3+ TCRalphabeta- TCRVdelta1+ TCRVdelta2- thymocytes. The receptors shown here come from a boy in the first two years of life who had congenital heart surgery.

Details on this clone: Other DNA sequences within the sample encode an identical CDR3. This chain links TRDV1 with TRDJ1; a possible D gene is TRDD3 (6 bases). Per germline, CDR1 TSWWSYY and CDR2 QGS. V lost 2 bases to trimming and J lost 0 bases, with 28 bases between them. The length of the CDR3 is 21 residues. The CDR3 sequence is CALGERTRGYGGDPYTDKLIF. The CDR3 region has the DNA TGTGCTCTTGGGGAAAGGACCCGTGGGTACGGGGGGGACCCCTACACCGATAAACTCATCTTT.

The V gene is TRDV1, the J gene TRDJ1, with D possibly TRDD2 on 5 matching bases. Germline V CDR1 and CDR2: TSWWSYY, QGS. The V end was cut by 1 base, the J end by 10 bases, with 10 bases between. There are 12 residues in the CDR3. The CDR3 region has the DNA TGTGCTCTTGGGGAACCAGATTCCTCACTCATCTTT. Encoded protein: CALGEPDSSLIF.

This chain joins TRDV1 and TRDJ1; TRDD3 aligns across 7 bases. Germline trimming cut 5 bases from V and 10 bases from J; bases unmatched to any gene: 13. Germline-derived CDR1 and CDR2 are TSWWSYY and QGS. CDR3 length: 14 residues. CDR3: CALGPGGSLRGLIF. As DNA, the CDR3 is TGTGCTCTTGGGCCAGGGGGATCACTCCGGGGACTCATCTTT.

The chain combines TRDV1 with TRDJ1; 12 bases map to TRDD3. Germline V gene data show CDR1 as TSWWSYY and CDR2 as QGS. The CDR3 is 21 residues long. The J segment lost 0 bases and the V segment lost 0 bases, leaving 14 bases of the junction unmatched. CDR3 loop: CALGELATYWGILGYTDKLIF. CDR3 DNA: TGTGCTCTTGGGGAACTAGCGACGTACTGGGGGATACTAGGGTACACCGATAAACTCATCTTT.

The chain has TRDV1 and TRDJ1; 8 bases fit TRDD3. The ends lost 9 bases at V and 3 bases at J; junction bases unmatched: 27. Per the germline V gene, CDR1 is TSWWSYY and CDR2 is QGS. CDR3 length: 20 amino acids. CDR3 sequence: CALRGPAWGKYPQSADKLIF. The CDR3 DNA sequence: TGTGCTCTCAGGGGTCCCGCCTGGGGGAAATACCCTCAAAGCGCCGATAAACTCATCTTT.

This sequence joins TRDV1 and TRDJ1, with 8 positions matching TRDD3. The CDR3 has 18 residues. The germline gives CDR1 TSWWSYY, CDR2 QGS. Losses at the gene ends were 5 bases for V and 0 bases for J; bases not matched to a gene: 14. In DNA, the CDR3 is TGTGCTCTTGGGAACCTACTTTTACTGGGGGTCCACACCGATAAACTCATCTTT. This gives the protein CALGNLLLLGVHTDKLIF.

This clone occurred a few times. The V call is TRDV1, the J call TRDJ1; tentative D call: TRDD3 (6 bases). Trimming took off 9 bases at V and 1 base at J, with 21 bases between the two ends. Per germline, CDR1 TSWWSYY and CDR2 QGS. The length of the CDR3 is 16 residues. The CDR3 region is CALLSKSGAATDKLIF. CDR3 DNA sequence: TGTGCTCTCCTTTCCAAGTCTGGGGCTGCCACCGATAAACTCATCTTT.

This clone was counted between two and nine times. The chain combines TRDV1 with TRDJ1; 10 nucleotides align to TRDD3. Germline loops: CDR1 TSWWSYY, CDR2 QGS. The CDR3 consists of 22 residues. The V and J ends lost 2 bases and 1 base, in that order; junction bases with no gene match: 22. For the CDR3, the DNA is TGTGCTCTTGGGGAAAGGAAAACCTTACGGGGGATACGGGCGTGGGGCACCGATAAACTCATCTTT. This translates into CALGERKTLRGIRAWGTDKLIF.

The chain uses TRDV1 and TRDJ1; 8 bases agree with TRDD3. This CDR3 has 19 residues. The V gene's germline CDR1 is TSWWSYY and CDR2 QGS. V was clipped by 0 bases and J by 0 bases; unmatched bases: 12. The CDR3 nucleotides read TGTGCTCTTGGGGAACTTCTTTACAGACTGGGGGGATACACCGATAAACTCATCTTT. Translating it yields CALGELLYRLGGYTDKLIF.

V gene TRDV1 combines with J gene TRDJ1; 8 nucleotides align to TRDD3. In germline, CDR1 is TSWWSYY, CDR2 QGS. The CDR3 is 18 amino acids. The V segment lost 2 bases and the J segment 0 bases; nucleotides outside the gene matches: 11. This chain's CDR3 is CALGETGGPRPYTDKLIF. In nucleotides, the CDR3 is TGTGCTCTTGGGGAAACTGGGGGCCCCCGGCCCTACACCGATAAACTCATCTTT.

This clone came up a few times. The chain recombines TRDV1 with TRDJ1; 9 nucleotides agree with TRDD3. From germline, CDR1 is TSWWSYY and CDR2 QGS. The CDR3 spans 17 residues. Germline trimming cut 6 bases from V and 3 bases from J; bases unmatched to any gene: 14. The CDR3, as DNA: TGTGCTCTTGGAGCAATCTTCCGGGGGGGATACCCCGATAAACTCATCTTT. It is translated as CALGAIFRGGYPDKLIF.

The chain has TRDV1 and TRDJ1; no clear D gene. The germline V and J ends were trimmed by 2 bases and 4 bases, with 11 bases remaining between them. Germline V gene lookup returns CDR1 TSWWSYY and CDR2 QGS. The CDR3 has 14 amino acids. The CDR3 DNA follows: TGTGCTCTTGGGGAATCCCGACCCGTCGATAAACTCATCTTT. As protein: CALGESRPVDKLIF.

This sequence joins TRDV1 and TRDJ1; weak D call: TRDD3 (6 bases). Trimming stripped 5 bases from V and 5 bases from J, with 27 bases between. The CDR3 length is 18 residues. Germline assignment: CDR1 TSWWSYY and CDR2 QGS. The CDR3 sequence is CALGLWRGSERLRDKLIF. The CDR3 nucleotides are TGTGCTCTTGGGCTCTGGCGGGGGAGTGAGAGACTGCGGGATAAACTCATCTTT.

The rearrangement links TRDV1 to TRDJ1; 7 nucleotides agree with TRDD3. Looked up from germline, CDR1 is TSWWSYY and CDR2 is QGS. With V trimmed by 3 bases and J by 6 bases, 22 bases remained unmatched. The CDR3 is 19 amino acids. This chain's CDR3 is CALGDRDPRVLGARNKLIF. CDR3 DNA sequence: TGTGCTCTTGGGGACCGCGACCCCCGGGTGCTGGGGGCGCGCAATAAACTCATCTTT.

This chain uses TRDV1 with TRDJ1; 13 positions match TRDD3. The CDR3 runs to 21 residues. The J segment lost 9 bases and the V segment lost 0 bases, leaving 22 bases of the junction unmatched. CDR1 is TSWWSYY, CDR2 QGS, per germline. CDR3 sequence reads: CALGELRPTRGTGGYAVELIF. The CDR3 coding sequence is TGTGCTCTTGGGGAACTTCGTCCTACACGGGGGACTGGGGGATACGCTGTAGAACTCATCTTT.

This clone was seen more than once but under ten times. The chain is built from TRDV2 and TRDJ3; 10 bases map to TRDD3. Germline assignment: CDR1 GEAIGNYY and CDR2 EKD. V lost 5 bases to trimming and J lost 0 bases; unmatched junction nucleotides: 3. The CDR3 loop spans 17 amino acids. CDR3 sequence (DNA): TGTGCCTGTGCGCTGGGGGATAGCTCCTGGGACACCCGACAGATGTTTTTC. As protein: CACALGDSSWDTRQMFF.

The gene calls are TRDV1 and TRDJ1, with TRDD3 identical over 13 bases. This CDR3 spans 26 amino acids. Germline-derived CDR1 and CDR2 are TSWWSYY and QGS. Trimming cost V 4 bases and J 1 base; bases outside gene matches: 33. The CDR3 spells CALGVPAFLLGGGTVLGDTSTDKLIF. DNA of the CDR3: TGTGCTCTTGGGGTACCAGCCTTCCTACTGGGGGGTGGAACAGTACTGGGGGATACGAGCACCGATAAACTCATCTTT.

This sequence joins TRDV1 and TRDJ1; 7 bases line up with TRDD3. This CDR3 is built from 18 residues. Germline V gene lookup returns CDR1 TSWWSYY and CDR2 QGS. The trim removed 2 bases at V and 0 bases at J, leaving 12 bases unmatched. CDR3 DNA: TGTGCTCTTGGGGAAGGGGGATTACTGGGAGAGTACACCGATAAACTCATCTTT. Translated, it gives CALGEGGLLGEYTDKLIF.

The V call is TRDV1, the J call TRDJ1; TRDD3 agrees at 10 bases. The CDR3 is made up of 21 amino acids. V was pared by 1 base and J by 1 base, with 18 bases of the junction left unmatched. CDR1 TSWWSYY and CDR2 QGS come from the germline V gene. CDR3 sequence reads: CALGEPYVPCSYWGITDKLIF. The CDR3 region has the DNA TGTGCTCTTGGGGAACCCTACGTCCCCTGCTCGTACTGGGGGATCACCGATAAACTCATCTTT.

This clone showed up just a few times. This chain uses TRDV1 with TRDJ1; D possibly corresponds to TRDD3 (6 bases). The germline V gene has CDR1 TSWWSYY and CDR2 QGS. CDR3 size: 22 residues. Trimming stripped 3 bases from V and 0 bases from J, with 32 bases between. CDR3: CALGDVRGLGILEAGYTDKLIF. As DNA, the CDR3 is TGTGCTCTTGGGGACGTTAGAGGGCTGGGGATCCTAGAAGCTGGGTACACCGATAAACTCATCTTT.

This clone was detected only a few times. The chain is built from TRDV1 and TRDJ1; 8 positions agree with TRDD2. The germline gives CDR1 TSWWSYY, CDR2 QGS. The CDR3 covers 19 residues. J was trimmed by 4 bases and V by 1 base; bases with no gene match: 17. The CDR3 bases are TGTGCTCTTGGGGAACCGCTTCCTACGAGAGGCGAAGGGTTCGATAAACTCATCTTT. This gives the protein CALGEPLPTRGEGFDKLIF.

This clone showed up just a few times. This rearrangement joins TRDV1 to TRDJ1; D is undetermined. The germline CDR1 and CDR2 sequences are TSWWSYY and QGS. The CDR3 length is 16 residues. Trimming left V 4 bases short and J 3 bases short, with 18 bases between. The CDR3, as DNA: TGTGCTCTTGGGGCCCAGGACTCCCCCTCGCCCGATAAACTCATCTTT. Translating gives CALGAQDSPSPDKLIF.

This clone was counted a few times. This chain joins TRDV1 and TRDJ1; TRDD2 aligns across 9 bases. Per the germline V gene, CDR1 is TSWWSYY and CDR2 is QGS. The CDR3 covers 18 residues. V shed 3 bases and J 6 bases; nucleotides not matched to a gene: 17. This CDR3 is CALGEPAFLQNSLNKLIF. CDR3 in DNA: TGTGCTCTTGGGGAGCCAGCCTTCCTACAAAATTCGCTGAATAAACTCATCTTT.

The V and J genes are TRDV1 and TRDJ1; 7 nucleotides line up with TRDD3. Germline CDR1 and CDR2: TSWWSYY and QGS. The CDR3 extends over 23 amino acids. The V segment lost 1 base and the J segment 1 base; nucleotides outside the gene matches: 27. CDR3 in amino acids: CALGERVPPPIYWGQRSTDKLIF. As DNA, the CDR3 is TGTGCTCTTGGGGAACGGGTCCCGCCTCCCATATACTGGGGCCAAAGGAGCACCGATAAACTCATCTTT.

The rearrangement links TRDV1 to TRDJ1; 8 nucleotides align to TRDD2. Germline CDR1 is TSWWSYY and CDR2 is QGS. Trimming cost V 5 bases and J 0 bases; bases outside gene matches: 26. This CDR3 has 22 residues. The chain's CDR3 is CALGRGLPKVAGAPSYTDKLIF. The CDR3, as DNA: TGTGCTCTTGGGAGGGGCCTTCCTAAGGTTGCGGGGGCACCATCGTACACCGATAAACTCATCTTT.

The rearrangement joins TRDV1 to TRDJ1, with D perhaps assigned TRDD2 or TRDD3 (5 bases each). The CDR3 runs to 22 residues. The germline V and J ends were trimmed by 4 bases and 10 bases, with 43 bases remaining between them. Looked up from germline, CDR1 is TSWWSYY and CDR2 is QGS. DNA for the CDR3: TGTGCTCTTGGGGTCGGCGGTCCCTACGCGACGTGGTCCCGCGCCCAGAGGATAGGACTCATCTTT. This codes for CALGVGGPYATWSRAQRIGLIF.

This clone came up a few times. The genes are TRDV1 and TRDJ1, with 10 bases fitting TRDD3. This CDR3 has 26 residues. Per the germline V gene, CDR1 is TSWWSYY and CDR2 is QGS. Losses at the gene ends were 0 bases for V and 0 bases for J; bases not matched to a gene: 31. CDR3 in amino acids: CALGELLEMTEHPRGIRGTYTDKLIF. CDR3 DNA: TGTGCTCTTGGGGAACTGTTAGAGATGACGGAGCATCCCAGGGGGATACGGGGGACGTACACCGATAAACTCATCTTT.

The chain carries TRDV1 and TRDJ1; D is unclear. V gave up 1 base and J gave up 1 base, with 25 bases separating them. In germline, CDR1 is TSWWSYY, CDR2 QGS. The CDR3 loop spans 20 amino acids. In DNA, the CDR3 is TGTGCTCTTGGGGAACCGCCCCATATTATCCACACCGGGTTCACCGATAAACTCATCTTT. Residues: CALGEPPHIIHTGFTDKLIF.

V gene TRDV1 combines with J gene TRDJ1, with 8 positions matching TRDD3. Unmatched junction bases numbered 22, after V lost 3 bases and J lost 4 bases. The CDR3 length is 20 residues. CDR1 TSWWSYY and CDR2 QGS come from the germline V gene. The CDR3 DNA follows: TGTGCTCTTGGGGACGCGATCCCATCCCCCTTCTGGGGGACGAACGATAAACTCATCTTT. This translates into CALGDAIPSPFWGTNDKLIF.

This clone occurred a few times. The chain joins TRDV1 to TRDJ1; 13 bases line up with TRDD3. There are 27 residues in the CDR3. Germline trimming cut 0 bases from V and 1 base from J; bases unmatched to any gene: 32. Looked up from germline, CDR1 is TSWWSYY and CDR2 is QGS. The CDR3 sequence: CALGELCRATQVLGDTLRSRGTDKLIF. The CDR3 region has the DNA TGTGCTCTTGGGGAACTCTGTAGAGCCACTCAGGTACTGGGGGATACGTTACGCTCCAGGGGCACCGATAAACTCATCTTT.

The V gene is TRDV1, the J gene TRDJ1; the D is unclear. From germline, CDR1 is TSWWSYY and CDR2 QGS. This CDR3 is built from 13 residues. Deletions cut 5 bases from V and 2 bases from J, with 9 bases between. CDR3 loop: CALGSVYTDKLIF. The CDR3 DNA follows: TGTGCTCTTGGGTCCGTATATACCGATAAACTCATCTTT.

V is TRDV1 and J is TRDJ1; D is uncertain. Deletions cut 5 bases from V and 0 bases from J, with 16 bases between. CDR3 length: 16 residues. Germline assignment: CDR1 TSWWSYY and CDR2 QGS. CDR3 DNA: TGTGCTCTTGGGTCGCCCCCCTTTGTCTACACCGATAAACTCATCTTT. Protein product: CALGSPPFVYTDKLIF.